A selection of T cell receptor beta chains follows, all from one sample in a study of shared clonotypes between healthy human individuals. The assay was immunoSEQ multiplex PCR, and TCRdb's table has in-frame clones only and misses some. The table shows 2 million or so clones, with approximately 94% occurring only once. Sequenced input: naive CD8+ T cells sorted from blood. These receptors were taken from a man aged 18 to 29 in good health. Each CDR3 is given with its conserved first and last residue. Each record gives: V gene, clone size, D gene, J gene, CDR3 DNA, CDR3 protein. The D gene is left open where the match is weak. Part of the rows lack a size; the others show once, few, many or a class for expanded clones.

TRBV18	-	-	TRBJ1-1	TGTGCCAGCTCACCACGACAGAGTCCTGAAGCTTTCTTT	CASSPRQSPEAFF
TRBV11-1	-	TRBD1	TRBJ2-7	TGTGCCAGCAGCACAGGGACAGGCTACGAGCAGTACTTC	CASSTGTGYEQYF
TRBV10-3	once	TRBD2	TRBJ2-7	TGTGCCATCCTCGCGGGGGGGGCGGTCATCTCCGAGCAGTACTTC	CAILAGGAVISEQYF
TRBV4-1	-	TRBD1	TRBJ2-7	TGCGCCAGCAGCTTACGGGACAGGGGGCTGGACGAGCAGTACTTC	CASSLRDRGLDEQYF
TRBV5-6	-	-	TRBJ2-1	TGTGCCAGCAGCTTGGCAGCGCAGGGTCCCTACAATGAGCAGTTCTTC	CASSLAAQGPYNEQFF
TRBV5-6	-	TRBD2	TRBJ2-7	TGTGCCAGCAGCCATCCGATTCGGACTAGCGACTACGAGCAGTACTTC	CASSHPIRTSDYEQYF
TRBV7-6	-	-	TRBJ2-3	TGTGCCAGCACCCCCAGCGTCGAAGATACGCAGTATTTT	CASTPSVEDTQYF
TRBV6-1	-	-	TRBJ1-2	TGTGCCAGCAGTGAAGGGCCGGGAAACAACTATGGCTACACCTTC	CASSEGPGNNYGYTF
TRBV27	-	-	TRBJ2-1	TGTGCCAGCAGTTTATACGGGAATGAGCAGTTCTTC	CASSLYGNEQFF
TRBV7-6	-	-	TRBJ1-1	TGTGCCAGCAGTTCTCCCTGGGGCCTGAACACTGAAGCTTTCTTT	CASSSPWGLNTEAFF
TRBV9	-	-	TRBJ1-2	TGTGCCAGCAGCGTAGACAGTTACGAAATTTATGGCTACACCTTC	CASSVDSYEIYGYTF